These T cell receptor beta chains were read from a single sample in a study of T cells in Graves' hyperthyroidism and ophthalmopathy. TCRdb re-called the multiplex PCR reads through MiXCR, storing one row per CDR3 protein. The sample includes approximately 320,000 distinct CDR3 sequences, around 16% of them seen just once. The specimen was blood. The origin of the receptors is a man aged 25 to 40 with Graves' hyperthyroidism. The CDR3 runs from the conserved cysteine through the conserved F or W. Each record gives: V gene, clone size, J gene, D gene, CDR3 DNA, CDR3 protein. A D gene is named only where the DNA matches it firmly. Not all rows give a size; the values are once, few, many and, for expanded clones, a class.

TRBV29-1	few	TRBJ1-5	.	TGCAGCGTGCCGGGAGATAGCAATCAGCCCCAGCATTTT	CSVPGDSNQPQHF
TRBV20-1	few	TRBJ2-3	TRBD2	TGCAGTGCTATCCCCGCGGGAGGGGCCACAGATACGCAGTATTTT	CSAIPAGGATDTQYF
TRBV11-2	few	TRBJ2-1	TRBD2	TGTGCCAGCAGCTCAGCGGAGCGGGGTGAGCAGTTCTTC	CASSSAERGEQFF
TRBV3-1	many	TRBJ1-1	TRBD1	TGTGCCAGCAGCGGAACCGACAGGGAGGTTGAAGCTTTCTTT	CASSGTDREVEAFF
TRBV12-3/TRBV12-4	.	TRBJ2-2	.	TGTGCCAGCAGTTTAATGCACACCGGGGAGCTGTTTTTT	CASSLMHTGELFF
TRBV20-1	few	TRBJ2-2	.	TGCAGTGCCCCAGTAAAACCAGGGTTCAACACCGGGGAGCTGTTTTTT	CSAPVKPGFNTGELFF
TRBV19	few	TRBJ1-6	.	TGTGCCAGTAGTATAAGCCCGATTGGGAATTCACCCCTCCACTTT	CASSISPIGNSPLHF
TRBV12-3/TRBV12-4	.	TRBJ2-5	.	TGTGCCAGCAGTGGACAAACGCAGACCCAGTACTTC	CASSGQTQTQYF
TRBV2	many	TRBJ1-1	.	TGTGCCAGCAGTGGGGTTCCGAACACTGAAGCTTTCTTT	CASSGVPNTEAFF
TRBV9	many	TRBJ1-1	.	TGTGCCAGCAGCGTAACAGGAGAGAACACTGAAGCTTTCTTT	CASSVTGENTEAFF
TRBV30	many	TRBJ2-2	.	TGTGCCTGGAGTTTCACGACCGGGGAGCTGTTTTTT	CAWSFTTGELFF
TRBV27	.	TRBJ1-3	.	TGTGCCAGCAGCCTCGGGCTCCCTTCCTCTGGAAACACCATATATTTT	CASSLGLPSSGNTIYF
TRBV4-1	.	TRBJ1-6	.	TGCGCCAGCAGCCAAGATGGGAGGCAGGAGGGGACGGCTTCACCCCTCCACTTT	CASSQDGRQEGTASPLHF
TRBV5-1	many	TRBJ2-7	.	TGCGCCAGCAGCTTCTGGGGACGAGGGGGCGAGCAGTACTTC	CASSFWGRGGEQYF